This TCR beta chain was retrieved from a study of T cells in Graves' hyperthyroidism and ophthalmopathy. Findings and limits, study-wide: Most clonotypes expanded in thyroid above 0.001 were likewise present in blood.

For this clonotype: The antigen remains unidentified.

Lactation, pregnancy, other autoimmune disease or uncontrolled infection excluded patients. Diagnoses were made from clinical symptoms, serum measures (thyroxine and TRAb), thyroid ultrasound and orbital computed tomography. CDR1 SEHNR and CDR2 FQNEAQ come from the germline V gene (reference sequence). The CDR3 runs to 16 residues. The junction had 6 bases not matched to a gene; V was cut back by 3 bases and J by 7 bases. RNA transcripts gave rise to amplified TCR beta CDR3 regions. The study used the HTBI primer set for a first-round RT-PCR of the TCR CDR3. TCRdb re-derived calls from the multiplex PCR reads in MiXCR, one entry per CDR3 protein. The repertoire has around 600,000 distinct CDR3 sequences, about 14% of them found once; the top ten carry approximately 12%.

Source material: blood. The rearrangement uses TRBV7-9 and TRBJ2-2; 12 nucleotides agree with TRBD2. This sequence was found in a woman aged 50 to 65 with Graves' ophthalmopathy. This chain's CDR3 is CASSLTSGSIGGELFF. In DNA, the CDR3 is TGTGCCAGCAGCTTGACTAGCGGGAGTATAGGCGGGGAGCTGTTTTTT.